The sequence of this TCR beta chain was determined in a study of preoperative IRX-2 immunotherapy in early breast cancer. Sequencing was performed with immunoSEQ multiplex PCR; in TCRdb, only in-frame clones are kept and a portion is missing. The sample has 39,000 or so clones, 70% to 80% seen once. Regarding treatment: preoperative locoregional IRX-2 cytokine immunotherapy. In germline, CDR1 is MDHEN, CDR2 SYDVKM. V lost 10 bases and J lost 7, with 16 bases in between. CDR3 length equals 12 residues. The J gene is TRBJ1-2, the V gene TRBV28; D is unresolved. The clonotype was recovered from a human donor with breast cancer. Specimen: tumor tissue, collected after IRX-2 immunotherapy. The CDR3 region has the DNA TGTGCCACCGCCGGCCCTATGAGTGGCTACACCTTC. This sequence encodes CATAGPMSGYTF.